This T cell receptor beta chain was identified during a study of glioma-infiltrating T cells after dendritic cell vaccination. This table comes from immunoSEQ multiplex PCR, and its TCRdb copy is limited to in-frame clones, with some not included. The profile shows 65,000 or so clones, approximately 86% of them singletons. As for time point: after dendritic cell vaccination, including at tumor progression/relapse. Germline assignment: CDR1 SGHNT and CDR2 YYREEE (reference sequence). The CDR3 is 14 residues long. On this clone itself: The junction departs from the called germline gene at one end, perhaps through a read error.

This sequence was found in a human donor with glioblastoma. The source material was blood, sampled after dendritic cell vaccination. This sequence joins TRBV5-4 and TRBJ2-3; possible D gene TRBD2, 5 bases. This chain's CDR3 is CASSLRASRDTQYF. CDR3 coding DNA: TGTGCCAGCAGCCTTCGGGCTAGCAGAGATACGCAGTATTTT.